One sample yielded the 27 T cell receptor beta chains listed below, sequenced in a study of T-cell memory formation after mild COVID-19. TCRdb processed the 5' RACE reads anew with MiXCR; each CDR3 protein has one entry. The table includes about 110,000 distinct CDR3 sequences, 9.5% to 15% detected once. Material: PBMCs or a T cell subset sorted from them (not recorded which). All receptors come from an adult woman who had mild COVID-19 (a few samples of this study predate the infection). Cell type and time point are not known.

This clonotype has just a few counts. The V call is TRBV14, the J call TRBJ2-2; no firm D call. In germline, CDR1 is SGHDN, CDR2 FVKESK. The CDR3 sequence is 14 residues long. Trimming left V 2 bases short and J 5 bases short, with 9 bases between. In DNA, the CDR3 is TGTGCCAGCAGCCAATTCCGGAATACCGGGGAGCTGTTTTTT. This codes for CASSQFRNTGELFF.

The chain couples TRBV9 to TRBJ2-5; the match to TRBD2 covers 13 bases. Germline CDR1 is SGDLS and CDR2 is YYNGEE. With V trimmed by 3 bases and J by 2 bases, 1 base remained unmatched. CDR3 length equals 15 residues. The CDR3: CASSGTSGRQETQYF. DNA for the CDR3: TGTGCCAGCAGCGGGACTAGCGGGAGACAAGAGACCCAGTACTTC. Full variable domain (remainder filled in from reference TRBV9 and TRBJ2-5): DSGVTQTPKHLITATGQRVTLRCSPRSGDLSVYWYQQSLDQGLQFLIQYYNGEERAKGNILERFSAQQFPDLHSELNLSSLELGDSALYFCASSGTSGRQETQYFGPGTRLLVL.

The chain employs TRBV6-1 and TRBJ1-5; D may be TRBD1 (6 bases). V dropped 1 base and J dropped 2 bases, with 9 bases sitting between them. Germline assignment: CDR1 MNHNS and CDR2 SASEGT. The CDR3 loop spans 15 amino acids. CDR3 in DNA: TGTGCCAGCAGTGAAGACAGGGTGGGCAATCAGCCCCAGCATTTT. This translates into CASSEDRVGNQPQHF.

The chain combines TRBV6-5 with TRBJ2-1; 7 nucleotides align to TRBD2. The germline CDR1 and CDR2 sequences are MNHEY and SVGAGI. This CDR3 has 14 residues. J lost 2 bases, V lost 8 bases, and 6 bases had no gene match. CDR3 nucleotide sequence: TGTGCCAGCGGGGTAAGCGGGGCCTACAATGAGCAGTTCTTC. Its translation is CASGVSGAYNEQFF.

The chain combines TRBV29-1 with TRBJ2-1; D may be TRBD2 (7 bases). The CDR3 is 16 residues long. V was cut by 0 bases and J by 8 bases, with 20 bases left in between. From germline, CDR1 is SQVTM and CDR2 ANQGSEA. CDR3 DNA sequence: TGCAGCGTTGAAGATGCGTCAAGGGGGGGCCAGTATGAGCAGTTCTTC. This codes for CSVEDASRGGQYEQFF.

Worth noting for this clonotype: A much bigger clone sits one base away, suggesting this may be a read error. This chain connects TRBV5-1 to TRBJ2-3; no firm D call. Trimming took off 0 bases at V and 6 bases at J, with 17 bases between the two ends. The CDR3 has 16 amino acids. Per germline, CDR1 SGHRS and CDR2 YFSETQ. For the CDR3, the DNA is TGCGCCAGCAGCTTGGGATGGGCCTCCTACGGGGATACGCAGTATTTT. It codes for CASSLGWASYGDTQYF.

This clonotype was counted ten times or more. The rearrangement uses TRBV7-9 and TRBJ2-4; 9 bases are shared with TRBD1. CDR1 and CDR2 (germline): SEHNR, FQNEAQ (reference sequence). V lost 6 bases and J lost 5; bases outside the gene matches: 8. The CDR3 is 15 residues long. CDR3 amino acids: CASRSGQGVENIQYF. The CDR3 DNA reads as TGTGCCAGCAGGTCGGGACAGGGAGTCGAAAACATTCAGTACTTC.

This clonotype showed up just a few times. This chain connects TRBV12-3 or TRBV12-4 to TRBJ2-2, with TRBD2 matching over 8 bases. The V segment lost 7 bases and the J segment 3 bases; nucleotides outside the gene matches: 10. The CDR3 is made up of 16 amino acids. The CDR3 spells CASTWGLRGDTGELFF. DNA for the CDR3: TGTGCCAGCACCTGGGGACTGCGGGGGGACACCGGGGAGCTGTTTTTT.

This clonotype was seen a few times. J is TRBJ2-7 and V is TRBV20-1; TRBD1 aligns across 9 bases. Trimming removed 3 bases from V and 7 bases from J; junction bases left unmatched: 10. Germline V gene sequence: CDR1 DFQATT, CDR2 SNEGSKA (reference sequence). The CDR3 runs 14 residues. CDR3 in DNA: TGCAGTGCTAGTGCCGGGACAGGGTTGGAGGAGCAGTACTTC. This codes for CSASAGTGLEEQYF.

The chain combines TRBV15 with TRBJ2-5; 9 bases fit TRBD1. Germline values: CDR1 LNHNV, CDR2 YYDKDF (reference sequence). The CDR3 totals 14 residues. V trimming: 3 bases; J trimming: 5 bases; junction bases outside the gene matches: 4. The CDR3 nucleotides read TGTGCCACCAGCAGGGGACAGGGAATGGAGACCCAGTACTTC. Translated, it gives CATSRGQGMETQYF.

The sample holds a few counts of this clonotype. The gene calls are TRBV4-1 and TRBJ1-1; a possible D gene is TRBD1 (5 bases). V was trimmed by 4 bases and J by 4 bases, leaving 13 bases between them. Germline lookup yields CDR1 MGHRA and CDR2 YSYEKL. The length of the CDR3 is 14 residues. In nucleotides, the CDR3 is TGCGCCAGCAGCCCCTCAGGGTCTAGCACTGAAGCTTTCTTT. It encodes CASSPSGSSTEAFF.

This clonotype was counted a few times. The chain is built from TRBV28 and TRBJ2-2; no reliable D call. CDR3 length equals 17 residues. CDR1 is MDHEN, CDR2 SYDVKM, per germline. Trimming cost V 4 bases and J 0 bases, with 15 bases left between them. In nucleotides, the CDR3 is TGTGCCAGCAGTTCACCCTCCTTGAACGCGAACACCGGGGAGCTGTTTTTT. This translates into CASSSPSLNANTGELFF.

This clonotype was counted a few times. This chain uses TRBV6-5 with TRBJ2-2, with 8 positions matching TRBD2. The germline CDR1 and CDR2 sequences are MNHEY and SVGAGI. V lost 2 bases and J lost 2; bases outside the gene matches: 7. The CDR3 is 17 residues long. CDR3 protein: CASSYDRSGVNTGELFF. CDR3 bases: TGTGCCAGCAGTTACGACCGTAGCGGGGTAAACACCGGGGAGCTGTTTTTT.

The V gene is TRBV20-1, the J gene TRBJ1-1, with D unclear. Trimming left V 0 bases short and J 0 bases short, with 14 bases between. CDR1 and CDR2 from the germline V gene are DFQATT and SNEGSKA (reference sequence). This CDR3 has 16 residues. The CDR3 protein is CSARETSGGMNTEAFF. CDR3 coding DNA: TGCAGTGCTAGAGAGACTTCTGGTGGAATGAACACTGAAGCTTTCTTT.

This clonotype showed up just a few times. The chain carries TRBV7-7 and TRBJ1-1; D is ambiguous. The germline V and J ends were trimmed by 3 bases and 3 bases, with 8 bases remaining between them. The CDR3 sequence is 13 residues long. The germline CDR1 and CDR2 sequences are SSHAT and FNYEAQ (reference sequence). The CDR3 DNA reads as TGTGCCAGCAGCTTCGGCGAGTACACTGAAGCTTTCTTT. Its translation: CASSFGEYTEAFF.

This clonotype has just a few counts. The rearrangement uses TRBV27 and TRBJ1-1, with a tentative D call TRBD1 (5 bases). Looked up from germline, CDR1 is MNHEY and CDR2 is SMNVEV (reference sequence). There are 14 residues in the CDR3. The V gene lost 6 bases and the J gene lost 6 bases, with 17 bases spanning the gap. The CDR3 nucleotides read TGTGCCAGCAGACTGTCGGGGGTAACGGCTGAAGCTTTCTTT. This codes for CASRLSGVTAEAFF.

This clonotype was detected only a few times. This chain uses TRBV27 with TRBJ2-2; D not resolved. Deletions cut 2 bases from V and 1 base from J, with 5 bases between. Germline V gene data show CDR1 as MNHEY and CDR2 as SMNVEV (reference sequence). There are 14 residues in the CDR3. The CDR3 DNA follows: TGTGCCAGCAGTTTACCCGGGAACACCGGGGAGCTGTTTTTT. This sequence encodes CASSLPGNTGELFF.

This chain links TRBV6-5 with TRBJ2-7, with D perhaps matching TRBD2 (7 bases). Trimming shortened V by 10 bases and J by 3 bases, and 10 bases separated the two germline ends. The germline CDR1 and CDR2 sequences are MNHEY and SVGAGI. The CDR3 consists of 11 residues. The CDR3 bases are TGTGCCACGGGGGGCGGCTACGAGCAGTACTTC. Its translation is CATGGGYEQYF.

CDR3 coding DNA: TGCAGCGTTAGTTCTCCAGGCGGCAATGAGCAGTTCTTC. Protein product: CSVSSPGGNEQFF. The rearrangement uses TRBV29-1 and TRBJ2-1; no clear D. The germline V gene has CDR1 SQVTM and CDR2 ANQGSEA. The CDR3 has 13 amino acids. V shed 5 bases and J shed 6 bases, with 14 bases lying between them.

The chain joins TRBV15 to TRBJ1-1; D is unresolved. Germline CDR1 LNHNV, CDR2 YYDKDF (reference sequence). V was cut by 0 bases and J by 3 bases, with 8 bases left in between. The CDR3 sequence is 14 residues long. The DNA for the CDR3 is TGTGCCACCAGCAGAGATAACGGTTACACTGAAGCTTTCTTT. It encodes CATSRDNGYTEAFF.

This clonotype was seen only a few times. The chain is built from TRBV19 and TRBJ2-7; D might be TRBD2 (6 bases). The CDR3 length is 13 residues. The germline gives CDR1 LNHDA, CDR2 SQIVND (reference sequence). The germline V and J ends were trimmed by 8 bases and 1 base, with 12 bases remaining between them. The CDR3 DNA reads as TGTGCCAGTCAACCTGGGGGGTCCTACGAGCAGTACTTC. It specifies CASQPGGSYEQYF. Full variable domain (rest looked up from reference TRBV19 and TRBJ2-7): DGGITQSPKYLFRKEGQNVTLSCEQNLNHDAMYWYRQDPGQGLRLIYYSQIVNDFQKGDIAEGYSVSREKKESFPLTVTSAQKNPTAFYLCASQPGGSYEQYFGPGTRLTVT.

The chain uses TRBV6-2 or TRBV6-3 and TRBJ2-3; 8 positions agree with TRBD1. This CDR3 has 15 residues. The trim removed 4 bases at V and 4 bases at J, leaving 7 bases unmatched. Germline V lookup: CDR1 MNHEY, CDR2 SVGEGT. DNA for the CDR3: TGTGCCAGCAGTTCCGCCGGGACAGGAGCAGATACGCAGTATTTT. Protein product: CASSSAGTGADTQYF.

J is TRBJ2-7 and V is TRBV15; no firm D call. With 5 bases removed from V and 4 bases from J, the gap between germline ends came to 18 bases. Germline V gives CDR1 LNHNV, CDR2 YYDKDF (reference sequence). The CDR3 has 15 residues. The CDR3 reads CATSPRWADVYEQYF. The CDR3 DNA follows: TGTGCCACCAGCCCCAGATGGGCGGATGTTTACGAGCAGTACTTC.

This clonotype was observed a handful of times. The rearrangement uses TRBV7-2 and TRBJ1-1, with D hard to call. The CDR3 runs 14 residues. V gave up 2 bases and J gave up 0 bases, with 7 bases separating them. Germline lookup yields CDR1 SGHTA and CDR2 FQGNSA. This CDR3 reads CASSLNDVNTEAFF. The CDR3 DNA reads as TGTGCCAGCAGCTTAAACGACGTGAACACTGAAGCTTTCTTT.

The chain has TRBV3-1 and TRBJ1-2, with D unresolved. Germline CDR1 LGHDT, CDR2 YNNKEL (reference sequence). The CDR3 is 14 residues long. The germline V and J ends were trimmed by 1 base and 5 bases, with 11 bases remaining between them. The DNA of the CDR3 is TGTGCCAGCAGCCAAGGGGCTCTGAGGTATGGCTACACCTTC. The encoded protein is CASSQGALRYGYTF.

This clonotype was counted a few times. J is TRBJ2-5 and V is TRBV7-9; TRBD2 agrees at 9 bases. This CDR3 spans 17 amino acids. CDR1 and CDR2 from the germline V gene are SEHNR and FQNEAQ (reference sequence). The junction had 11 bases not matched to a gene; V was cut back by 3 bases and J by 3 bases. This CDR3 is CASSFNRRTSAKETQYF. CDR3 DNA: TGTGCCAGCAGCTTTAATCGAAGGACTAGCGCGAAAGAGACCCAGTACTTC.

This sequence joins TRBV19 and TRBJ2-7, with 9 bases aligning to TRBD1. The CDR3 has 15 residues. V dropped 4 bases and J dropped 4; count of bases not matched to a gene: 8. The V gene's germline CDR1 is LNHDA and CDR2 SQIVND (reference sequence). This CDR3 reads CASSTTGTGHYEQYF. CDR3 coding DNA: TGTGCCAGTAGTACTACCGGGACAGGGCATTACGAGCAGTACTTC.